Presented here are 12 T cell receptor beta chains from one specimen sequenced in a study of blood T cell repertoires in COVID-19. The table came from immunoSEQ multiplex PCR; TCRdb's copy has only in-frame clones and leaves some out. The sample contains 65,000 or so clones, 86% of which appear only once. Sequenced: peripheral blood. The receptor set was obtained from a man aged 50 to 59 with active COVID-19.

The chain recombines TRBV3-1 (or the pseudogene TRBV3-2) with TRBJ2-3, with 8 bases matching TRBD2. V was clipped by 4 bases and J by 6 bases; unmatched bases: 15. The germline CDR1 and CDR2 sequences are LGHDT and YNNKEL (reference sequence). This CDR3 contains 17 residues. The CDR3 sequence: CASSLPPQRGRWDTQYF. For the CDR3, the DNA is TGTGCCAGCAGCCTTCCGCCTCAGCGGGGGAGGTGGGATACGCAGTATTTT.

The chain has TRBV5-4 and TRBJ1-3; D is unresolved. Trimming cost V 0 bases and J 0 bases, with 7 bases left between them. CDR3 length: 15 amino acids. Germline lookup yields CDR1 SGHNT and CDR2 YYREEE (reference sequence). The CDR3, as DNA: TGTGCCAGCAGCTTGGCAGGCCTCTCTGGAAACACCATATATTTT. Translating it yields CASSLAGLSGNTIYF.

J is TRBJ2-2 and V is TRBV5-1; 13 nucleotides match TRBD2. Germline V gene data show CDR1 as SGHRS and CDR2 as YFSETQ. V trimming: 1 base; J trimming: 6 bases; junction bases outside the gene matches: 15. The CDR3 loop spans 20 amino acids. CDR3 bases: TGCGCCAGCAGCTTGACGGGACTAGCGGGGTCTAAGGTTTTGTCCGGGGAGCTGTTTTTT. It is translated as CASSLTGLAGSKVLSGELFF.

This clone was found a few times. The V and J genes are TRBV12-3 or TRBV12-4 and TRBJ1-3; D unclear. This CDR3 has 12 amino acids. V lost 1 base, J lost 4 bases, and 2 bases lay in between. This chain's CDR3 is CASSLVGNTIYF. CDR3 DNA: TGTGCCAGCAGTTTAGTAGGAAACACCATATATTTT.

The chain combines TRBV10-2 with TRBJ2-2; D possibly corresponds to TRBD1 (6 bases). The CDR3 contains 14 residues. V was pared by 3 bases and J by 1 base, with 6 bases between. Germline-derived CDR1 and CDR2 are WSHSY and SAAADI. The CDR3 DNA reads TGCGCCAGCAGTGAAGGGGGGAACACCGGGGAGCTGTTTTTT. It yields the protein CASSEGGNTGELFF.

The V gene is TRBV7-2, the J gene TRBJ1-1, with TRBD1 matching 12 bases. This CDR3 spans 14 amino acids. CDR1 and CDR2 (germline): SGHTA, FQGNSA. Trimming cost V 7 bases and J 8 bases; bases outside gene matches: 8. CDR3: CASTLGQGAWEAFF. As DNA, the CDR3 is TGTGCCAGCACCCTGGGACAGGGGGCTTGGGAAGCTTTCTTT. The full variable domain, rest sourced from reference TRBV7-2 and TRBJ1-1, is GAGVSQSPSNKVTEKGKDVELRCDPISGHTALYWYRQSLGQGLEFLIYFQGNSAPDKSGLPSDRFSAERTGGSVSTLTIQRTQQEDSAVYLCASTLGQGAWEAFFGQGTRLTVV.

This clone appeared once. The genes are TRBV3-1 (or the pseudogene TRBV3-2) and TRBJ2-3, with 9 bases that match TRBD2. The CDR3 extends over 18 amino acids. The V segment lost 2 bases and the J segment 5 bases; nucleotides outside the gene matches: 14. Germline CDR1 reads LGHDT; CDR2 reads YNNKEL (reference sequence). CDR3 in amino acids: CASSQTLLRGGAGDTQYF. As DNA, the CDR3 is TGTGCCAGCAGCCAAACTCTCCTGCGCGGGGGGGCCGGAGATACGCAGTATTTT.

This clone was counted a single time. This rearrangement joins TRBV7-2 to TRBJ1-1; the match to TRBD1 covers 8 bases. The CDR3 loop spans 14 amino acids. V was clipped by 4 bases and J by 8 bases; unmatched bases: 9. The germline V gene encodes CDR1 SGHTA and CDR2 FQGNSA. CDR3 sequence: CASSSMQGAPEAFF. The CDR3 coding sequence is TGTGCCAGCAGCTCCATGCAGGGGGCGCCGGAAGCTTTCTTT.

The chain employs TRBV5-1 and TRBJ2-4, with 14 bases lining up with TRBD2. Germline CDR1 reads SGHRS; CDR2 reads YFSETQ. After removal of 4 bases from V and 0 bases from J, the junction contained 6 bases not matched to a gene. The length of the CDR3 is 18 residues. CDR3 loop: CASSAGTSGGLAKNIQYF. For the CDR3, the DNA is TGCGCCAGCAGCGCCGGGACTAGCGGGGGTTTAGCCAAAAACATTCAGTACTTC.

V gene TRBV2 combines with J gene TRBJ2-5, with 11 positions matching TRBD2. This CDR3 has 15 amino acids. Germline V gives CDR1 SNHLY, CDR2 FYNNEI. Trimming cost V 6 bases and J 5 bases; bases outside gene matches: 8. As DNA, the CDR3 is TGTGCCAGCAGCGTTACTAGCGGGGGAGGGGAGACCCAGTACTTC. The encoded protein is CASSVTSGGGETQYF.

The count of this clone is one. The V gene is TRBV6-6, the J gene TRBJ2-3; 10 bases are shared with TRBD2. The CDR3 has 15 residues. From germline, CDR1 is MNHNY and CDR2 SVGAGI (reference sequence). V lost 7 bases, J lost 6 bases, and 10 bases stayed unmatched. The CDR3: CASTASGGRGDTQYF. CDR3 DNA: TGTGCCAGCACTGCTAGCGGGGGCAGAGGGGATACGCAGTATTTT.

This clone has more than one count but fewer than ten. This rearrangement joins TRBV19 to TRBJ1-3; D not certain. This CDR3 spans 12 amino acids. Trimming pared 5 bases from V and 13 bases from J, leaving 15 bases between. Germline V gene data show CDR1 as LNHDA and CDR2 as SQIVND (reference sequence). CDR3: CASSPGLRRIYF. For the CDR3, the DNA is TGTGCCAGTAGTCCAGGTTTGAGGAGGATATATTTT.